The clone carrying this T cell receptor beta chain has just a few counts. This sample was taken from a study of response to subunit inactivated influenza vaccine. TCRdb re-analysed the RT-PCR reads in MiXCR, keeping a single row per CDR3 protein. The sample contains roughly 620,000 distinct CDR3 sequences, over 9% of which appear only once. The CDR3 loop spans 13 amino acids. V lost 0 bases to trimming and J lost 3 bases, with 5 bases between them. Germline CDR1 reads LGHNA; CDR2 reads YSLEER. The data also belong to a second study, concerning T cells expressing NK-cell markers. That source adds: With UMIs, 5'RACE template switching was used to make TCR beta cDNA. Topping the CD3+CD56-NKG2C+ fraction as well were these clonotypes, in several donors.

V and J are TRBV4-3 and TRBJ1-1; D gene uncertain. The origin of this receptor is a man between 50 and 59 years old who received an inactivated influenza vaccine. Sequencing used PBMCs from blood, obtained on the day of vaccination. Here the CDR3 DNA reads TGCGCCAGCAGCCAAGATCAGGACACTGAAGCTTTCTTT. Residues: CASSQDQDTEAFF.